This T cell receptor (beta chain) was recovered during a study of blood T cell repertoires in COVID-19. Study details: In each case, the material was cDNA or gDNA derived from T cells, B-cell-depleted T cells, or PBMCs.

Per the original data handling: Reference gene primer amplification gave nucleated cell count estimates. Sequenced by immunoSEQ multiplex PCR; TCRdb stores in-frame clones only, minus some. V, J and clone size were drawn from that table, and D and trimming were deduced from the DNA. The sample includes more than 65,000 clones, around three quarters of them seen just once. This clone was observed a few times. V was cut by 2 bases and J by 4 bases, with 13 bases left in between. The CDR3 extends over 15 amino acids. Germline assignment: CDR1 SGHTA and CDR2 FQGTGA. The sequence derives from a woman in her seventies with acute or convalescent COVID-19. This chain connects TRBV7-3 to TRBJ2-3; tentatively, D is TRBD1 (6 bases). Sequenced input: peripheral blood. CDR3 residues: CASSLYGGEADTQYF. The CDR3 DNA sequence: TGTGCCAGCAGCTTATATGGGGGCGAAGCAGATACGCAGTATTTT.